These T cell receptor beta chains were read from a single sample in a study of blood T cell repertoires in COVID-19. Data came from immunoSEQ multiplex PCR; TCRdb stores just in-frame clones and leaves some out. The profile shows around 150,000 clones, more than 90% of them singletons. Material for sequencing was peripheral blood. The receptors were gathered from a man aged 55-75 years with active or convalescent COVID-19. The CDR3 runs from the conserved cysteine through the conserved F or W. A D gene is named only where the DNA matches it firmly. Clone sizes are given selectively: once, few, many, or a class where the clone is expanded.

cdr3_nt,cdr3_aa,d_call,v_call,j_call,clone_size
TGTGCCATCAGTGAGGGGGCGAACTACAATGAGCAGTTCTTC,CAISEGANYNEQFF,NA,TRBV10-3,TRBJ2-1,NA
TGTGCCAGCAGGACAGCAGTTATGAACACTGAAGCTTTCTTT,CASRTAVMNTEAFF,NA,TRBV6-5,TRBJ1-1,NA
TGTGCCAGCAGCTTAGACGGACAAGGCCTCGAAAAACTGTTTTTT,CASSLDGQGLEKLFF,NA,TRBV13,TRBJ1-4,NA
TGCGCCAGCAGCCCCGACCTAGCGGGAGGGGGGGAGACCCAGTACTTC,CASSPDLAGGGETQYF,TRBD2,TRBV5-1,TRBJ2-5,NA
TGTGCCAGCTCACGCGGACAGGCCCCGGAGCCCCAGCATTTT,CASSRGQAPEPQHF,TRBD1,TRBV18,TRBJ1-5,once
TGTGCCAGCAGTTACGCCACAGGGAACACTGAAGCTTTCTTT,CASSYATGNTEAFF,NA,TRBV28,TRBJ1-1,NA
TGTGCCAGCAGTCGGACAGGGGGCAGCTATGGCTACACCTTC,CASSRTGGSYGYTF,TRBD1,TRBV6-5,TRBJ1-2,NA
TGTGCCAGCAGCCCACAGGATCGGCAGAACACCGGGGAGCTGTTTTTT,CASSPQDRQNTGELFF,NA,TRBV4-2,TRBJ2-2,once
TGTGCCATCAGTGGCGGCAGCCTGAACACTGAAGCTTTCTTT,CAISGGSLNTEAFF,NA,TRBV10-3,TRBJ1-1,once
TGTGCCAGCAGCAACGGGGACAGGGGTACTGGAAACACCATATATTTT,CASSNGDRGTGNTIYF,TRBD1,TRBV25-1,TRBJ1-3,NA
TGTGCCAGCAGCCACGCTCCGGGACAGGGGGCGCGTGACTATGGCTACACCTTC,CASSHAPGQGARDYGYTF,TRBD1,TRBV14,TRBJ1-2,NA
TGTGCCAGCTCATCTCCGGGACAGGGTTCCTACGAGCAGTACTTC,CASSSPGQGSYEQYF,TRBD1,TRBV18,TRBJ2-7,NA
TGTGCCAGCAGTCCCCCAAGACTAGCGGATTCCTACGAGCAGTACTTC,CASSPPRLADSYEQYF,TRBD2,TRBV28,TRBJ2-7,NA
TGTGCCAGCAGTTTATCGTGGGCGAGCACAGATACGCAGTATTTT,CASSLSWASTDTQYF,NA,TRBV27,TRBJ2-3,NA
TGTGCCAGCAGCTCCAACCCTAACAGCAACTATGGCTACACCTTC,CASSSNPNSNYGYTF,NA,TRBV7-2,TRBJ1-2,NA
TGTGCCAGCAGCCGATCCGGGGAACTAGCCGAAGAGACCCAGTACTTC,CASSRSGELAEETQYF,NA,TRBV11-3,TRBJ2-5,NA
TGCGCCAGCAGTGAGTCCGGGACACTCTATGGCTACACCTTC,CASSESGTLYGYTF,NA,TRBV10-1,TRBJ1-2,NA
TGTGCCAGCAGCACCCGGGAGGGCCCCCCCGGGGAGCTGTTTTTT,CASSTREGPPGELFF,TRBD2,TRBV2,TRBJ2-2,NA
TGTGCCAGCAGCCAAGGGGGCGGAGGAGGGCCATATGGCTACACCTTC,CASSQGGGGGPYGYTF,NA,TRBV3-1/TRBV3-2,TRBJ1-2,NA
TGTGCCCTCATATCGGGGAGTGGCTACACCTTC,CALISGSGYTF,NA,TRBV19,TRBJ1-2,NA